The following is a T cell receptor beta chain sequence with its context. PCR involved 60 Vbeta and 13 Jbeta primers. Produced via immunoSEQ multiplex PCR; TCRdb's table is partial and in-frame only. This sample carries approximately 100,000 clones, approximately 80% of them seen once, and the ten largest clones take 2% to 3%. This sample was taken from a study of cytomegalovirus exposure and HLA in healthy donors. Background on the study: The study placed about 81% of its approximately 430 genotyped donors in the Caucasian-associated ancestry cluster.

Germline values: CDR1 SGHTA, CDR2 FQGTGA. The V end was cut by 5 bases, the J end by 5 bases, with 21 bases between. The CDR3 is 16 residues long. The TCR originated in a female donor in good health and CMV-seronegative. The V call is TRBV7-3, the J call TRBJ1-1, with D possibly TRBD1 on 5 matching bases. The material sequenced was PBMCs. The CDR3 reads CASSLGGGVRETEAFF. The CDR3 DNA reads TGTGCCAGCAGCCTAGGCGGGGGGGTGAGAGAAACTGAAGCTTTCTTT.